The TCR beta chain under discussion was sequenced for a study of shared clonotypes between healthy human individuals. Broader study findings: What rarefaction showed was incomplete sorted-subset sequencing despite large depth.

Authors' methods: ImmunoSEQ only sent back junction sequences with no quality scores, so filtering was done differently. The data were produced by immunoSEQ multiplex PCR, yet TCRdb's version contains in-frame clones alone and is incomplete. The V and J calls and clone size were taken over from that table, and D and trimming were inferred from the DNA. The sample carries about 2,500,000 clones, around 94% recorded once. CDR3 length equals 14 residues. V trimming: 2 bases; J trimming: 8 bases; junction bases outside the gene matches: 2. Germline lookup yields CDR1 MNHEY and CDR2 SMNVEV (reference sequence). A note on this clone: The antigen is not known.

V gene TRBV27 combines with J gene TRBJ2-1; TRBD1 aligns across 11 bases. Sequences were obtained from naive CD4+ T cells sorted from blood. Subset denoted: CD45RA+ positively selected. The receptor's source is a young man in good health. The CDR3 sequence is CASSLGTGGDEQFF. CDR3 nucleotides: TGTGCCAGCAGTTTAGGGACAGGGGGAGATGAGCAGTTCTTC.